This T cell receptor (beta chain) was found in a study of blood T cell repertoires in COVID-19. Measured with immunoSEQ multiplex PCR; TCRdb has only the in-frame clones, and not every one. The table lists around 87,000 clones, 85% to 90% of them singletons. A word on this clone: One end of the junction does not line up with germline, which may come from a read error.

In germline, CDR1 is SGDLS, CDR2 YYNGEE. This CDR3 has 14 amino acids. The receptor was derived from a human donor with active COVID-19. The donor label of this sample is uncertain. The J gene is TRBJ1-2, the V gene TRBV9; 10 bases agree with TRBD1. Specimen: peripheral blood. CDR3 loop: CASSARALGGQGSF. In DNA, the CDR3 is TGTGCCAGCAGCGCACGCGCGTTGGGGGGACAGGGGAGCTTC.